This T cell receptor beta chain derives from a study of shared clonotypes between healthy human individuals. CDR3 size: 13 residues. The V gene's germline CDR1 is MDHEN and CDR2 SYDVKM. The V end lost 2 bases, the J end lost 4 bases, and 8 bases lay between the germline ends. Comments on this clone: In the same sample, other DNA sequences code for this CDR3.

Execution of the assay was at deep level. The protocol was immunoSEQ multiplex PCR, while the TCRdb copy is restricted to in-frame clones and leaves out a portion. The sample lists about 2.3 million clones, 80% to 95% occurring once. V is TRBV28 and J is TRBJ2-5; D possibly corresponds to TRBD2 (5 bases). The origin of this receptor is a man younger than 35 in good health. Some clones in this sample may be carry-over from other donors' samples. The sequenced material came from naive CD4+ T cells from PBMCs. Described subset: CD45RA+ positively selected. CDR3 protein: CASSLGGGETQYF. The CDR3 region has the DNA TGTGCCAGCAGTTTAGGAGGTGGAGAGACCCAGTACTTC.